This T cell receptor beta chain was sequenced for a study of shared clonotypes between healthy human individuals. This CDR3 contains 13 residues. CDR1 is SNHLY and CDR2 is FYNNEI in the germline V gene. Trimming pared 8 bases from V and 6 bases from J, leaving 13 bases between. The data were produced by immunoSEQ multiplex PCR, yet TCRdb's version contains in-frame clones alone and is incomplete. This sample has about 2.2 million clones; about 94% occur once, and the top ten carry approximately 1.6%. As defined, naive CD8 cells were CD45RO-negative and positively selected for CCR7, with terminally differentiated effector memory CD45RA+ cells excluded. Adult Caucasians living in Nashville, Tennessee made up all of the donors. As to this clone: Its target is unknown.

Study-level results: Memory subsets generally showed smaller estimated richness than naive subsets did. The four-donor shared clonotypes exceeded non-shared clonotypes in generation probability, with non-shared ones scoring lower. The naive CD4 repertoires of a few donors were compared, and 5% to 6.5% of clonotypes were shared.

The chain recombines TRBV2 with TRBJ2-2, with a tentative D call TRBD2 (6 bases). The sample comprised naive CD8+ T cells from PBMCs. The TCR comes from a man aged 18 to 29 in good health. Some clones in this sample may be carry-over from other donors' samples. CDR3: CASAAGRAGELFF. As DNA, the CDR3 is TGTGCCAGCGCTGCGGGACGGGCCGGGGAGCTGTTTTTT.